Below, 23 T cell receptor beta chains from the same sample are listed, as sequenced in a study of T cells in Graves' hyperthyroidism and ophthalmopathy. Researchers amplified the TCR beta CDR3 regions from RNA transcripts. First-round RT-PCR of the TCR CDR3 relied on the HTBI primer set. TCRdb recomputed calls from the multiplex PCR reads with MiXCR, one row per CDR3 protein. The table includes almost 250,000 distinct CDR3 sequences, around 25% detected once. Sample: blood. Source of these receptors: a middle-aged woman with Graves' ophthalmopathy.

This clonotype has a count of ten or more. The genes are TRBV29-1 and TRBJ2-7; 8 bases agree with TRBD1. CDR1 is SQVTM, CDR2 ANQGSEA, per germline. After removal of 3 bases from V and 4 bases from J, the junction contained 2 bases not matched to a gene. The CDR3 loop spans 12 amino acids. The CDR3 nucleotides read TGCAGCGTTGAGACAGGGGTGTACGAGCAGTACTTC. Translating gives CSVETGVYEQYF.

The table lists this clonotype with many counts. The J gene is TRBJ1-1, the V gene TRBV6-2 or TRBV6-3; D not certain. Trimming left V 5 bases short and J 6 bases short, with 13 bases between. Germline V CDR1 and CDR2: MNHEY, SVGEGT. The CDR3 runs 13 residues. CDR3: CASSPLSAAEAFF. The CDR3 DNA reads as TGTGCCAGCAGTCCCCTCAGTGCTGCTGAAGCTTTCTTT.

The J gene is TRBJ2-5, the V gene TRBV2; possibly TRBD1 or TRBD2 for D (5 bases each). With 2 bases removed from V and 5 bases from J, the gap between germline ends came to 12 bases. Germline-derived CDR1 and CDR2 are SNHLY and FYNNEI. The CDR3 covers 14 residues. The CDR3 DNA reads TGTGCCAGCAGTGAACACCCGGGACGGGAGACCCAGTACTTC. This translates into CASSEHPGRETQYF.

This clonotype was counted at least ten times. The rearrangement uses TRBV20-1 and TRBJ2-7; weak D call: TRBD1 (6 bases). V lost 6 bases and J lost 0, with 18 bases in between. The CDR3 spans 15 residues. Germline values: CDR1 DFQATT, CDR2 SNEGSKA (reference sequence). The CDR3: CSAENRQVSSYEQYF. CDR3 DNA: TGCAGTGCCGAAAACCGACAGGTCAGCTCCTACGAGCAGTACTTC.

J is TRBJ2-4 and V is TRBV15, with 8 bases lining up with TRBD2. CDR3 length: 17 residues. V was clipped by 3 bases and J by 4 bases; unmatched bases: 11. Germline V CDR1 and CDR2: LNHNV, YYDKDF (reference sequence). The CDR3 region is CATSSPLGLANKNIQYF. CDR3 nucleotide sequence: TGTGCCACCAGCAGCCCCTTAGGACTAGCAAATAAAAACATTCAGTACTTC.

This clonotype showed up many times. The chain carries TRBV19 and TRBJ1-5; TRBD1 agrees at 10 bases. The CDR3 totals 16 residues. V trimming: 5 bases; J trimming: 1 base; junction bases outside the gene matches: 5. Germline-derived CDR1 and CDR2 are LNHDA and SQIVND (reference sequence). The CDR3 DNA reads TGTGCCAGTAGTCCCCGGGACAGGGGAAGCAATCAGCCCCAGCATTTT. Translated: CASSPRDRGSNQPQHF.

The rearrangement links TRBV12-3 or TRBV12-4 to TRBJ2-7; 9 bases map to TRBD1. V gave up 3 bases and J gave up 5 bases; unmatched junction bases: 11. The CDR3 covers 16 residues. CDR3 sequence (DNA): TGTGCCAGCAGTTTCGCAACCGGGACAGGGATCCACGAGCAGTACTTC. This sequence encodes CASSFATGTGIHEQYF.

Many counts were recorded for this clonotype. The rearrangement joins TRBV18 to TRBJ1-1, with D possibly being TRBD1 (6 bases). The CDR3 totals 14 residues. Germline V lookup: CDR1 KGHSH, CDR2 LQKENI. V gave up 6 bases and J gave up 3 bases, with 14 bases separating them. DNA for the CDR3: TGTGCCAGCTCCCCAGGGGCAGGTTACACTGAAGCTTTCTTT. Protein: CASSPGAGYTEAFF.

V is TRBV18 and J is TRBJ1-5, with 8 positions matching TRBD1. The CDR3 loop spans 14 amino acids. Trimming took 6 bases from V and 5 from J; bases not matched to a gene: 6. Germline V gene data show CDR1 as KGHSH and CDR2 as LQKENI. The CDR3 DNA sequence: TGTGCCAGCTCGACAGGGGTTATCGATCAGCCCCAGCATTTT. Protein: CASSTGVIDQPQHF.

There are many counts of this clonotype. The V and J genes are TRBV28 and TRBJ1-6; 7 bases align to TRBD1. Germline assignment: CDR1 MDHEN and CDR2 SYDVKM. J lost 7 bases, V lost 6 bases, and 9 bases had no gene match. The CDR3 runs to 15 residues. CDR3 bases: TGTGCCAGCAGAGCCACCGTGGGACAGAATTCACCCCTCCACTTT. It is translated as CASRATVGQNSPLHF.

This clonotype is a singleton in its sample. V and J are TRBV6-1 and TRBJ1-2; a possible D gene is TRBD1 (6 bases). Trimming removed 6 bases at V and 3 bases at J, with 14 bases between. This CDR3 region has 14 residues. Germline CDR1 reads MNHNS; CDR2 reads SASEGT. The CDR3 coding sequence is TGTGCCAGCAGCCACGAACAGGGTGACTATGGCTACACCTTC. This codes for CASSHEQGDYGYTF.

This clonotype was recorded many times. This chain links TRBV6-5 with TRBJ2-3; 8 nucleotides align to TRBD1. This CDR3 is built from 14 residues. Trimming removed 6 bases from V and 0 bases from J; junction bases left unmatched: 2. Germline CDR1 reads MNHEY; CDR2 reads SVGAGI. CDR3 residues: CASSHRGSTDTQYF. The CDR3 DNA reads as TGTGCCAGCAGCCACAGGGGGAGCACAGATACGCAGTATTTT.

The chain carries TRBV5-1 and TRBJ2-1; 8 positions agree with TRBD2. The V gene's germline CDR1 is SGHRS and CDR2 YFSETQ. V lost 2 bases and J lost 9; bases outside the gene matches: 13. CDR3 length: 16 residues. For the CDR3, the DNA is TGCGCCAGCAGCTTCACAGGCGGGAGGTTGATGGGTGAGCAGTTCTTC. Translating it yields CASSFTGGRLMGEQFF.

The CDR3 loop is CASSYIPGADDGYTF. CDR3 in DNA: TGTGCCAGCAGCTATATCCCAGGGGCCGACGATGGCTACACCTTC. This chain uses TRBV12-3 or TRBV12-4 with TRBJ1-2, with TRBD1 as a possible D gene (6 bases). Trimming left V 6 bases short and J 6 bases short, with 20 bases between. The CDR3 extends over 15 amino acids.

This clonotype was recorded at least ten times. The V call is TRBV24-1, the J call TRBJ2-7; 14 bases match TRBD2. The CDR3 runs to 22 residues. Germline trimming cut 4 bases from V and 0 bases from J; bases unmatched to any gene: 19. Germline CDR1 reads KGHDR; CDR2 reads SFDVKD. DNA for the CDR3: TGTGCCACCAGTGAGCCCGGGACAGGGACTAGCGGGAGTGTTGAATGCTCCTACGAGCAGTACTTC. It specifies CATSEPGTGTSGSVECSYEQYF.

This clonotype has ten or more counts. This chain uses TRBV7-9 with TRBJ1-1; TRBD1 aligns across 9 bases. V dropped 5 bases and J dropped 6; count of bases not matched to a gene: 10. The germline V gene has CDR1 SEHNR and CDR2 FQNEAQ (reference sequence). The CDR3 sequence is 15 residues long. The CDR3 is CASSVRDRDGAEAFF. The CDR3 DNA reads TGTGCCAGCAGCGTCCGGGACAGGGATGGAGCTGAAGCTTTCTTT.

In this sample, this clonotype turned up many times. CDR3 coding DNA: TGTGCCAGCAGCCAAGATCTTTCCGGGACTAGCGGGAGAGGGAAGACCCAGTACTTC. Translating gives CASSQDLSGTSGRGKTQYF. V usage is TRBV4-2 and J usage is TRBJ2-5, with TRBD2 matching over 14 bases. Trimming took 0 bases from V and 6 from J; bases not matched to a gene: 12. From germline, CDR1 is LGHNA and CDR2 YNFKEQ. This CDR3 contains 19 residues.

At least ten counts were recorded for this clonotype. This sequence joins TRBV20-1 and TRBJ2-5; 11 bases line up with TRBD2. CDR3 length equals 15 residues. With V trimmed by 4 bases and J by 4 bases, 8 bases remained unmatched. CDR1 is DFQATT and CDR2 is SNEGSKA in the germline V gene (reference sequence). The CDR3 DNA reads TGCAGTGCTAACTCACTAGCGGGAGTTATAGAGACCCAGTACTTC. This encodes CSANSLAGVIETQYF.

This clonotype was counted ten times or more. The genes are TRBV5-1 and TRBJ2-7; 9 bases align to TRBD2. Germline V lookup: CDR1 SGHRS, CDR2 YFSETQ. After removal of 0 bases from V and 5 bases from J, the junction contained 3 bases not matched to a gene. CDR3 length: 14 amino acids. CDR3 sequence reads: CASSLDSGSHEQYF. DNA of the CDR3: TGCGCCAGCAGCTTGGATAGCGGGAGCCACGAGCAGTACTTC.

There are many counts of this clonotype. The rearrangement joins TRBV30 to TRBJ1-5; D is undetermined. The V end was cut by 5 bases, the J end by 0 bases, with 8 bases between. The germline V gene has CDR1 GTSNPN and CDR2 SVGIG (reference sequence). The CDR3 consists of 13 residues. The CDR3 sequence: CAWGIYSNQPQHF. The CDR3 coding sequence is TGTGCCTGGGGAATTTATAGCAATCAGCCCCAGCATTTT. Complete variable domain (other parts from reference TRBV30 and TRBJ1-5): SQTIHQWPATLVQPVGSPLSLECTVEGTSNPNLYWYRQAAGRGLQLLFYSVGIGQISSEVPQNLSASRPQDRQFILSSKKLLLSDSGFYLCAWGIYSNQPQHFGDGTRLSIL.

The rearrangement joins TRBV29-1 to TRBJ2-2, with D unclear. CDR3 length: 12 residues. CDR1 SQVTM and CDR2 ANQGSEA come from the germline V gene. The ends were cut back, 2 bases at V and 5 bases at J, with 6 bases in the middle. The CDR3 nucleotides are TGCAGCGTTGAATCTGTGACCGGGGAGCTGTTTTTT. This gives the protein CSVESVTGELFF.

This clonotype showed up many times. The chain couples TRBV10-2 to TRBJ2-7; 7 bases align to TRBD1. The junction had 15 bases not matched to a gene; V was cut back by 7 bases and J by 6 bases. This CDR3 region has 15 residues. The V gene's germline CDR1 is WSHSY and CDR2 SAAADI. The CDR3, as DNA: TGCGCCAGCACCTATCGGGACAGACCCCCGGGCGAGCAGTACTTC. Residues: CASTYRDRPPGEQYF.

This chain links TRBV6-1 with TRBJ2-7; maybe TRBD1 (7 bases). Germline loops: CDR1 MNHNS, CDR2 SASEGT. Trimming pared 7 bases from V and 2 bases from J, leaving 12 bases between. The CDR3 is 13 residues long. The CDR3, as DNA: TGTGCCAGCATGGAGGGACAGCCCTACGAGCAGTACTTC. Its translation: CASMEGQPYEQYF.